The rows below give T cell receptor beta chains drawn from one sample of a study of blood T cell repertoires in COVID-19. Sequencing used immunoSEQ multiplex PCR; TCRdb keeps in-frame clones, though not all of them. The sample lists 110,000 to 150,000 clones, approximately 80% occurring once. The source material was peripheral blood. These receptors all come from a human donor in a cohort sampled during active COVID-19. The CDR3 runs from the conserved cysteine through the conserved F or W. The D gene is left open where the match is weak. Rows may omit the clone size; those that give it use once, few, many or a size class.

>.|TRBV9|TRBJ1-1|.
TGTGCCAGCAGCGTACAAGCAGGGGCGAACACTGAAGCTTTCTTT
CASSVQAGANTEAFF
>.|TRBV5-5|TRBJ2-7|TRBD2
TGTGCCAGCAGCTTCATACTTGCGGGAGCCCACGAGCAGTACTTC
CASSFILAGAHEQYF
>.|TRBV6-2/TRBV6-3|TRBJ1-1|.
TGTGCCAGCAGTTACGGGGGGAATGGGAGGAGTGAAGCTTTCTTT
CASSYGGNGRSEAFF
>.|TRBV5-1|TRBJ2-7|TRBD2
TGCGCCAGCAGCTTGGACGGGAGGGCCGCCTACGAGCAGTACTTC
CASSLDGRAAYEQYF
>.|TRBV6-6|TRBJ2-1|TRBD2
TGTGCCAGCCAGGGACTAGCGGCGTACAATGAGCAGTTCTTC
CASQGLAAYNEQFF
>.|TRBV3-1/TRBV3-2|TRBJ2-5|.
TGTGCCAGCAGCCAAGTTGTCGGGGTTAAAGAGACCCAGTACTTC
CASSQVVGVKETQYF
>once|TRBV6-2/TRBV6-3|TRBJ2-7|TRBD1
TGTGCCAGCAGCGGACAGGGGGCGACCTACGAGCAGTACTTC
CASSGQGATYEQYF
>.|TRBV4-2|TRBJ2-5|.
TGTGCCAGCAGCCAAGATATCAGGGAGACCCAGTACTTC
CASSQDIRETQYF
>.|TRBV4-2|TRBJ1-4|TRBD1
TGTGCCAGCAGCCAAGCCGGACAGGAAAATGAAAAACTGTTTTTT
CASSQAGQENEKLFF
>.|TRBV27|TRBJ2-2|TRBD2
TGTGCCAGCATCCCCTTCGGGACTAGCGGGAGGGCCGGGGAGCTGTTTTTT
CASIPFGTSGRAGELFF
>.|TRBV15|TRBJ2-7|TRBD2
TGTGCCACCAGCAGATCCCCCCCAGGGACTAGTACCTACGAGCAGTACTTC
CATSRSPPGTSTYEQYF
>.|TRBV6-2/TRBV6-3|TRBJ1-5|.
TGTGCCAGCAGTTACTCAGGGGATAATCAGCCCCAGCATTTT
CASSYSGDNQPQHF
>.|TRBV5-1|TRBJ2-7|.
TGCGCCAGCAGCTTAATTAGCGGTTCCTACGAGCAGTACTTC
CASSLISGSYEQYF
>.|TRBV6-6|TRBJ2-7|.
TGTGCCAGCAGGAGTGGGGGGATCGAGCAGTACTTC
CASRSGGIEQYF
>.|TRBV2|TRBJ2-6|.
TGTGCCACACAGGCCTCTGGGGCCAACGTCCTGACTTTC
CATQASGANVLTF
>.|TRBV3-1/TRBV3-2|TRBJ1-1|.
TGTGCTAGCAGCCAAGGGAGGGACTCACTCGGGACTGAAGCTTTCTTT
CASSQGRDSLGTEAFF
>.|TRBV14|TRBJ2-7|.
TGTGCCAGCAGCCAAGTCAGGGGTTCCTACGAGCAGTACTTC
CASSQVRGSYEQYF
>few|TRBV29-1|TRBJ1-2|.
TGCAGCGTTGAAACCGTGACAGGCTCCTATGGCTACACCTTC
CSVETVTGSYGYTF
>few|TRBV7-2|TRBJ2-7|.
TGTGCCAGCAGCTTTCAGGGGAGTGGCGAGCAGTACTTC
CASSFQGSGEQYF
>.|TRBV6-6|TRBJ2-7|.
TGTGCCAGCAGTTACTCGGGAGGCGGATCCTACGAGCAGTACTTC
CASSYSGGGSYEQYF
>.|TRBV5-1|TRBJ2-5|TRBD2
TGCGCCAGCAGCATTAGCGGGAGAACGTTGGAGACCCAGTACTTC
CASSISGRTLETQYF
>.|TRBV20-1|TRBJ2-1|.
TGCAGTGCTAGTCGACCCCGCGGTAACAATGAGCAGTTCTTC
CSASRPRGNNEQFF
>.|TRBV7-8|TRBJ2-7|TRBD1
TGTGCCAGCAGCTCCCGGGACAGGGGGCCACAGCAGTACTTC
CASSSRDRGPQQYF
>.|TRBV18|TRBJ1-3|TRBD1
TGTGCCAGCTCACCCTGGGGACAGCCCGTCTCTGGAAACACCATATATTTT
CASSPWGQPVSGNTIYF
>.|TRBV29-1|TRBJ1-2|.
TGCAGCGTCGGAGACAGTAACTATGGCTACACCTTC
CSVGDSNYGYTF
>.|TRBV5-1|TRBJ1-1|TRBD1
TGCGCCAGCAGCTTGGCCGGACAGGTCGTTAGGACTGAAGCTTTCTTT
CASSLAGQVVRTEAFF
>.|TRBV27|TRBJ2-1|.
TGTGCCAGCAGTTTCGGACTGTACTACAATGAGCAGTTCTTC
CASSFGLYYNEQFF
>.|TRBV29-1|TRBJ1-1|.
TGCAGCGTTGGGGCTCGAACAGGGAGGGGCACTGAAGCTTTCTTT
CSVGARTGRGTEAFF
>.|TRBV27|TRBJ2-3|.
TGTGCCAGCAGTTTTCGGACTATTGCAGATACGCAGTATTTT
CASSFRTIADTQYF
>few|TRBV29-1|TRBJ1-1|.
TGCAGCGTTGGCAGGGTTGACACTGAAGCTTTCTTT
CSVGRVDTEAFF
>.|TRBV9|TRBJ1-2|.
TGTGCCAGCAGCGCGGGACGGACACATGGGGACATATGGGGCTACACCTTC
CASSAGRTHGDIWGYTF
>.|TRBV9|TRBJ2-2|TRBD2
TGTGCCAGCAGCGTAGTAACTAGCGTCAACACCGGGGAGCTGTTTTTT
CASSVVTSVNTGELFF
>.|TRBV7-2|TRBJ2-2|.
TGTGCCAGCAGCGTTAGCGAATACACCGGGGAGCTGTTTTTT
CASSVSEYTGELFF
>.|TRBV24-1|TRBJ1-2|.
TGTGCCACCAGGAACAGGGACATGGGCGGCTACACCTTC
CATRNRDMGGYTF
>.|TRBV12-3/TRBV12-4|TRBJ2-7|.
TGTGCCAGCAGCTTCGACAGGTACGAGCAGTACTTC
CASSFDRYEQYF
>.|TRBV11-2|TRBJ2-5|.
TGTGCCAGCAGCTTAGTCCCTACTAAACTCGAGACCCAGTACTTC
CASSLVPTKLETQYF
>.|TRBV4-1|TRBJ2-5|TRBD2
TGCGCCAGCAGCCAAGCGCCAATTCAGGCTCCGCTAGCGGGAGGTCAAGAGACCCAGTACTTC
CASSQAPIQAPLAGGQETQYF
>.|TRBV2|TRBJ2-5|TRBD2
TGTGCCAGCAGCTCGGGACTAGCGGGGGGGGGTCAAGAGACCCAGTACTTC
CASSSGLAGGGQETQYF
>.|TRBV15|TRBJ2-7|.
TGTGCCACCAGCTCCCGCTACGAGCAGTACTTC
CATSSRYEQYF
>.|TRBV29-1|TRBJ2-3|TRBD2
TGCAGCACGGCAGCGGGAGGGTTCACAGATACGCAGTATTTT
CSTAAGGFTDTQYF
>.|TRBV27|TRBJ1-4|TRBD1
TGTGCCAGCAGTCGAAGAGACAGGGTAAGGGAAAAACTGTTTTTT
CASSRRDRVREKLFF
>once|TRBV6-1|TRBJ2-1|TRBD2
TGTGCCAGCAGTGAACGTCCTGTACTAGCGGGAGGATACAATGAGCAGTTCTTC
CASSERPVLAGGYNEQFF
>.|TRBV6-6|TRBJ1-3|.
TGTGCCAGCAGTGACAGGAGTACTGGAAACACCATATATTTT
CASSDRSTGNTIYF